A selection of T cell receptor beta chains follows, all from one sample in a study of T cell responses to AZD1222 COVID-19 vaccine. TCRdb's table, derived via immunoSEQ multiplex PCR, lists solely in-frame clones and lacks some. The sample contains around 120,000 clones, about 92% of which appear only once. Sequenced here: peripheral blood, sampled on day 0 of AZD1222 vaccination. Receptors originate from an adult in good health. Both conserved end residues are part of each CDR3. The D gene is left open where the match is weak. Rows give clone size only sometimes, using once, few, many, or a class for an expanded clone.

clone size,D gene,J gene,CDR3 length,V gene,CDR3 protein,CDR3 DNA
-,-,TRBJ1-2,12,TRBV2,CASSVSNYGYTF,TGTGCCAGCAGTGTCAGTAACTATGGCTACACCTTC
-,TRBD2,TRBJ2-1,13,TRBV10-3,CATTGTSGHEQFF,TGTGCCACAACCGGGACTAGCGGCCATGAGCAGTTCTTC
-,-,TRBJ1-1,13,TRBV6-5,CASSFRGNTEAFF,TGTGCCAGCAGTTTTCGGGGGAACACTGAAGCTTTCTTT
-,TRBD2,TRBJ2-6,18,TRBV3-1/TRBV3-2,CASSQETSGLPGANVLTF,TGTGCCAGCAGCCAAGAGACTAGCGGCCTTCCTGGGGCCAACGTCCTGACTTTC
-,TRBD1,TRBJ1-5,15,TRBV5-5,CASSLYRGGNQPQHF,TGTGCCAGCAGCTTGTACAGGGGGGGGAATCAGCCCCAGCATTTT
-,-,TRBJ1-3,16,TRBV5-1,CASSLGAGRTGNTIYF,TGCGCCAGCAGCTTGGGGGCCGGCAGAACTGGAAACACCATATATTTT
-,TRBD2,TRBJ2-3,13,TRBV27,CASSGYGTSVLYF,TGTGCCAGCAGTGGCTACGGGACTAGCGTCCTCTATTTT
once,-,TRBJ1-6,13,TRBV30,CAWSTQGSSPLHF,TGTGCCTGGAGTACACAGGGCAGTTCACCCCTCCACTTT
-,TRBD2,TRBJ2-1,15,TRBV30,CAWSAGLAGGNEQFF,TGTGCCTGGAGCGCGGGGCTAGCGGGAGGCAATGAGCAATTCTTC
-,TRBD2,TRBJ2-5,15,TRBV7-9,CASSGAGTSSETQYF,TGTGCCAGCAGCGGTGCCGGGACTAGCTCTGAGACCCAGTACTTC
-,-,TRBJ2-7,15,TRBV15,CATSRTRTFPGEQYF,TGTGCCACCAGCAGAACGAGGACTTTCCCTGGAGAGCAGTACTTC
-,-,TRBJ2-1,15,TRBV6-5,CASSLQRAGINEQFF,TGTGCCAGCAGCCTACAAAGGGCGGGGATCAATGAGCAGTTCTTC
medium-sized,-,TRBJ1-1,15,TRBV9,CASSVDGGLGTEAFF,TGTGCCAGCAGCGTAGATGGAGGGTTGGGCACTGAAGCTTTCTTT
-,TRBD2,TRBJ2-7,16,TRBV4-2,CASSQGVAGGMNEQYF,TGTGCCAGCAGCCAAGGAGTGGCGGGAGGGATGAACGAGCAGTACTTC
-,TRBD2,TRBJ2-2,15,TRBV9,CASSGRLAGVAELFF,TGTGCCAGCAGCGGCCGGCTAGCGGGAGTCGCGGAGCTGTTTTTT
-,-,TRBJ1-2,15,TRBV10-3,CAISGGLDRGYGYTF,TGTGCCATCAGTGGGGGATTGGACAGAGGCTATGGCTACACCTTC
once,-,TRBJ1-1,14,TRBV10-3,CAARGGQLNTEAFF,TGTGCCGCCCGGGGCGGACAGCTGAACACTGAAGCTTTCTTT
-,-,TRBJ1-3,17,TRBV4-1,CASSQDREGGSGNTIYF,TGCGCCAGCAGCCAAGATCGGGAAGGGGGCTCTGGAAACACCATATATTTT
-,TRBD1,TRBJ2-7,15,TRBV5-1,CASSYDRGFSYEQYF,TGCGCCAGCAGCTACGACAGGGGATTCTCCTACGAGCAGTACTTC
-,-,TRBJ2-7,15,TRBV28,CASSLASAAYYEQYF,TGTGCCAGCAGTTTAGCTAGCGCCGCCTACTACGAGCAGTACTTC
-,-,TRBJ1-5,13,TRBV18,CASSPAVDQPQHF,TGTGCCAGCTCACCGGCTGTTGATCAGCCCCAGCATTTT
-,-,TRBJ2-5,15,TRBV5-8,CASSPRGRGGETQYF,TGTGCCAGCAGCCCCCGGGGGCGGGGAGGAGAGACCCAGTACTTC
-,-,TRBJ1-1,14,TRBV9,CASSRTGVNTEAFF,TGTGCCAGCAGTCGGACTGGGGTGAACACTGAAGCTTTCTTT
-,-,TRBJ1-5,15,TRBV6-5,CASSSREGGSQPQHF,TGTGCCAGCAGCTCCCGAGAGGGGGGAAGTCAGCCCCAGCATTTT
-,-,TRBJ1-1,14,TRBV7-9,CASSLGLMNTEAFF,TGTGCCAGCAGCTTAGGGCTAATGAACACTGAAGCTTTCTTT
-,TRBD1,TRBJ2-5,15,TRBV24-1,CATRGRTGRGETQYF,TGTGCCACCAGGGGTCGGACAGGGCGAGGGGAGACCCAGTACTTC
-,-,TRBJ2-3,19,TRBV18,CASSPLLASHPAAPDTQYF,TGTGCCAGCTCACCACTTTTAGCTTCCCACCCAGCGGCCCCAGATACGCAGTATTTT
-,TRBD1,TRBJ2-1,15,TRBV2,CASSRTGQGQGEQFF,TGTGCCAGCAGCCGAACGGGACAGGGACAGGGTGAGCAGTTCTTC
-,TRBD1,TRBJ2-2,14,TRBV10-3,CAISVTGVHPELFF,TGTGCCATCAGTGTTACAGGGGTCCACCCGGAGCTGTTTTTT
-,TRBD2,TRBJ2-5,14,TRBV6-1,CASSEVMREGTQYF,TGTGCCAGCAGTGAAGTGATGCGGGAGGGGACCCAGTACTTC
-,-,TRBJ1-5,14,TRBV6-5,CASSSLDGYQPQHF,TGTGCCAGCAGTTCCCTAGACGGTTATCAGCCCCAGCATTTT
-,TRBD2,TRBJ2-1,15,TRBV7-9,CASSPLTGGYNEQFF,TGTGCCAGCAGCCCCCTTACGGGAGGGTACAATGAGCAGTTCTTC